This TCR beta chain was identified during a study of molecular identifiers for immune sequencing clone quantification. Study-wide context: Four of five RNA aliquots from about 19,000 or 110,000 naive CD8 T cells were sequenced.

In this sample, this clonotype turned up many times. The target antigen is unknown. TCRdb passed the PCR reads through MiXCR, listing each CDR3 protein once. The data hold 75,000 to 95,000 distinct CDR3 sequences, with approximately 23% observed a single time. Regarding the study as a whole: Over 98% of effector molecules, but under 1% in naive cells, were held by clones with more than 20 RNA copies.

CDR3 length: 17 residues. The V end lost 7 bases, the J end lost 0 bases, and 19 bases lay between the germline ends. Germline lookup yields CDR1 MDHEN and CDR2 SYDVKM. The rearrangement joins TRBV28 to TRBJ2-1; no firm D call. The sample comprised naive CD8+ T cells from blood, with Jurkat cell RNA spiked in. As for subset: FACS-sorted CD8+CD4-CCR7+CD45RA+ naive T cells. The source is a human donor in good health. Some libraries in this study had Jurkat cell RNA spiked in. The CDR3 reads CASNADVPSSSYNEQFF. Here the CDR3 DNA reads TGTGCCAGCAACGCCGATGTACCCTCAAGCTCCTACAATGAGCAGTTCTTC.